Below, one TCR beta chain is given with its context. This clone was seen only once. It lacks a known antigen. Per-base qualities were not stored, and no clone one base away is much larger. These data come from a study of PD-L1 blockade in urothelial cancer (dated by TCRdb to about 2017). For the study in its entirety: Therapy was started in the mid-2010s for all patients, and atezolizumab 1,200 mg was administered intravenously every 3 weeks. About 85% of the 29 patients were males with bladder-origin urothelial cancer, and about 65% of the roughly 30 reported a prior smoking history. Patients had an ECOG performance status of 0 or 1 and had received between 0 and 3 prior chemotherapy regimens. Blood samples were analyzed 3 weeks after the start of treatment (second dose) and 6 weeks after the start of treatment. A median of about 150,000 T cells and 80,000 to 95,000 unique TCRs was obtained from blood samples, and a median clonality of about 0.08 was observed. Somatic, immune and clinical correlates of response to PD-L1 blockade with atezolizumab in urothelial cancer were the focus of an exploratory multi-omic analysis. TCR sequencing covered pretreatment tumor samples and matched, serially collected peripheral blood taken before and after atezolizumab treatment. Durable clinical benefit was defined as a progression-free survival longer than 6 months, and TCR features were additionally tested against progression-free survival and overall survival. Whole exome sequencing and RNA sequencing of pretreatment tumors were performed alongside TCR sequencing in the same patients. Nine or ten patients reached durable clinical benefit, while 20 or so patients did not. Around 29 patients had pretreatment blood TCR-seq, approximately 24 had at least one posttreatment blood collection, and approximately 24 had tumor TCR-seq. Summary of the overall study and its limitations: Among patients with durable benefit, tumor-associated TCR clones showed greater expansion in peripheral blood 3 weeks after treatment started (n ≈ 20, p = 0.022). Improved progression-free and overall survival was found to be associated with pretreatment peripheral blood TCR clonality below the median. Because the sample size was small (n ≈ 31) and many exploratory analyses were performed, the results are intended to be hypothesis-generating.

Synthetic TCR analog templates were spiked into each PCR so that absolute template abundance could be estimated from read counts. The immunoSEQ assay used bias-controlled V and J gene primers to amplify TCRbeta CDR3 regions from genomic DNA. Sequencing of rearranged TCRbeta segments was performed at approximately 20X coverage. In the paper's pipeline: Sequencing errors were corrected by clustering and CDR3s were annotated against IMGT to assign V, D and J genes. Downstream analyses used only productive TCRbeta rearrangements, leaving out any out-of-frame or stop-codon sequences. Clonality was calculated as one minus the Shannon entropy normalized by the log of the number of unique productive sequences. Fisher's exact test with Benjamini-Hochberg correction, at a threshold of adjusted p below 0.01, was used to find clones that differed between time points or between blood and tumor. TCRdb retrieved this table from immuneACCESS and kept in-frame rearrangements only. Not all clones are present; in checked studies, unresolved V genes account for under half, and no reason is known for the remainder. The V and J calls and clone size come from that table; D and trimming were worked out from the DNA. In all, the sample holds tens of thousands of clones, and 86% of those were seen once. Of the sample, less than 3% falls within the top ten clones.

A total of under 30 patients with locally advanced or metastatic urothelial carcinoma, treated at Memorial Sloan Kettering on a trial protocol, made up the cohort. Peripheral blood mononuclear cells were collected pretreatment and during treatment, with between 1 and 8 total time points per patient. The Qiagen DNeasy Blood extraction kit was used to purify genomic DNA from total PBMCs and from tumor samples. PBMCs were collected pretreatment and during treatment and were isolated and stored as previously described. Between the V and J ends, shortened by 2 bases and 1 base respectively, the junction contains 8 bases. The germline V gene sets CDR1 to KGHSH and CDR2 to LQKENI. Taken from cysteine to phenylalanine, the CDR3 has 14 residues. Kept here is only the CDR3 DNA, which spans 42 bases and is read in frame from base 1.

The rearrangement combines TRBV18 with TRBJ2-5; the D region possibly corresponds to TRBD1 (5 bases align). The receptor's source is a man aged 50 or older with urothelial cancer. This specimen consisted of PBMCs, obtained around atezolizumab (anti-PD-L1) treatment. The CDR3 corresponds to CASSPSRVQETQYF. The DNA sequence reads TGTGCCAGCTCACCATCCAGGGTCCAAGAGACCCAGTACTTC.